This T cell receptor beta chain was captured by sequencing in a study of T cell changes during pregnancy in multiple sclerosis. V dropped 5 bases and J dropped 6; count of bases not matched to a gene: 9. This CDR3 spans 15 amino acids. Germline V gives CDR1 MNHNY, CDR2 SVGAGI (reference sequence). Profiled with immunoSEQ multiplex PCR; TCRdb holds only in-frame clones, not every one. The top ten hold approximately 12% of the sample, which has around 35,000 clones, 90% seen once. The receptor comes from a female donor with multiple sclerosis, enrolled in a pregnancy study. This sample comprised CD8+ T cells from peripheral blood mononuclear cells, obtained in the first trimester of pregnancy. The V and J genes are TRBV6-6 and TRBJ2-2, with 7 bases identical to TRBD1. This CDR3 reads CASSDRQGGAGELFF. CDR3 coding DNA: TGTGCCAGCAGTGACCGACAGGGCGGCGCCGGGGAGCTGTTTTTT.